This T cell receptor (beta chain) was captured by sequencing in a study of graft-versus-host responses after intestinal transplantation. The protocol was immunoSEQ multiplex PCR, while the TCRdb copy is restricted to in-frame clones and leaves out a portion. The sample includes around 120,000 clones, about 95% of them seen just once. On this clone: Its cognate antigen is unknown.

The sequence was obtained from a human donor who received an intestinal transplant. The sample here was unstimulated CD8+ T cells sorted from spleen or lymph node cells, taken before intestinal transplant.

The CDR3 reads CASSQAQARGTDTQYF. The CDR3, as DNA: TGCGCCAGCAGCCAAGCGCAGGCTAGAGGCACAGATACGCAGTATTTT. The chain combines TRBV4-1 with TRBJ2-3; no definite D call. The CDR3 runs to 16 residues. CDR1 MGHRA and CDR2 YSYEKL come from the germline V gene. The V gene lost 1 base and the J gene lost 1 base, with 12 bases spanning the gap.